These T cell receptor beta chains were read from a single sample in a study of T cell responses to AZD1222 COVID-19 vaccine. TCRdb keeps only in-frame clones here, not all; method: immunoSEQ multiplex PCR. The sample includes some 130,000 clones, about nine tenths of them seen just once. The sequences come from peripheral blood, collected on day 0 of AZD1222 vaccination. The receptors shown here come from an adult in good health. Both conserved end residues are part of each CDR3.

TRBJ2-2	16	TRBV5-5	CASSLAAGGGTGELFF
TRBJ2-3	15	TRBV27	CASSLSPRGTDTQYF
TRBJ1-5	14	TRBV28	CASSSRDSNQPQHF
TRBJ2-7	19	TRBV21-1	CASSNVFRGGIGGAHEQYF
TRBJ1-4	13	TRBV7-2	CASSLQDGEKLFF
TRBJ1-1	14	TRBV7-2	CASSRRGSVTEAFF
TRBJ2-3	14	TRBV6-4	CASSETSGTDTQYF
TRBJ1-2	11	TRBV20-1	CSASAGYGYTF
TRBJ2-7	14	TRBV18	CASSFGTGGYEQYF
TRBJ2-7	16	TRBV4-3	CASSQDYASGSYEQYF
TRBJ1-1	16	TRBV24-1	CATSDPDRGMNTEAFF
TRBJ2-7	15	TRBV7-2	CASSLALVRAYEQYF
TRBJ1-2	13	TRBV6-4	CASSDSNFRGYTF
TRBJ1-5	14	TRBV18	CASSRGTVNQPQHF
TRBJ2-1	11	TRBV9	CASSAGSEQFF
TRBJ1-5	16	TRBV11-2	CASSLGKGYGNQPQHF